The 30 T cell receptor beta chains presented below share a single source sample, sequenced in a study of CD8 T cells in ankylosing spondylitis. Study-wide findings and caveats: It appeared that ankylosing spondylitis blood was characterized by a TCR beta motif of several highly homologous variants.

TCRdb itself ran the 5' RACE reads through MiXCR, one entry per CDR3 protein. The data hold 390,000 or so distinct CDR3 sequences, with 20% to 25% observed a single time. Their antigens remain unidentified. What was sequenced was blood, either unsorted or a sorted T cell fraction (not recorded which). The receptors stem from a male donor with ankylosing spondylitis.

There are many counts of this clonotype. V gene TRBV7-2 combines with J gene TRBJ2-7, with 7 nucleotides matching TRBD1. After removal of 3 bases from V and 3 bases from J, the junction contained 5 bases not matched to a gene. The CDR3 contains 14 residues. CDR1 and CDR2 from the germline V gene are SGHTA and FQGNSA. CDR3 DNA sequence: TGTGCCAGCAGCTTGGGACAGAGATTCTACGAGCAGTACTTC. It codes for CASSLGQRFYEQYF.

The chain's CDR3 is CASSSQQGQPQHF. CDR3 sequence (DNA): TGTGCCAGCAGCTCGCAGCAGGGCCAGCCCCAGCATTTT. The chain couples TRBV7-8 to TRBJ1-5; D possibly corresponds to TRBD1 (5 bases). The CDR3 is made up of 13 amino acids. CDR1 and CDR2 from the germline V gene are SGHVS and FQNEAQ. The V and J ends lost 4 bases and 7 bases respectively, with 11 bases between them.

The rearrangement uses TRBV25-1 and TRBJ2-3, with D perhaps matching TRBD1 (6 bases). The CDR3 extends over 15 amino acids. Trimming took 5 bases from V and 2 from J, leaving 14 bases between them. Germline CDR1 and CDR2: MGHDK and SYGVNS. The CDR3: CASSQMGAPTDTQYF. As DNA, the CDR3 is TGTGCCAGCAGTCAAATGGGGGCACCCACAGATACGCAGTATTTT. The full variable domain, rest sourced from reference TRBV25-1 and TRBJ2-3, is EADIYQTPRYLVIGTGKKITLECSQTMGHDKMYWYQQDPGMELHLIHYSYGVNSTEKGDLSSESTVSRIRTEHFPLTLESARPSHTSQYLCASSQMGAPTDTQYFGPGTRLTVL.

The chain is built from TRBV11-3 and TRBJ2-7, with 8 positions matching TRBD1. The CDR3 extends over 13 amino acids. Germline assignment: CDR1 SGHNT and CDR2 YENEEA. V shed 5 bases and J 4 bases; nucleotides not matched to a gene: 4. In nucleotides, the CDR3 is TGTGCCAGCAGCCCACAGGGGGTTTACGAGCAGTACTTC. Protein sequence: CASSPQGVYEQYF. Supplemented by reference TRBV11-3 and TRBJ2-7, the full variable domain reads EAGVVQSPRYKIIEKKQPVAFWCNPISGHNTLYWYLQNLGQGPELLIRYENEEAVDDSQLPKDRFSAERLKGVDSTLKIQPAELGDSAVYLCASSPQGVYEQYFGPGTRLTVT.

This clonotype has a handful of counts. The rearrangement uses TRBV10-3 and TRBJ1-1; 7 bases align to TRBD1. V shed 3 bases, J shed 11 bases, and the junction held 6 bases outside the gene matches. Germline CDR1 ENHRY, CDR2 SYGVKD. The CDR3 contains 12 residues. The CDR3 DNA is TGTGCCATCAGTGAAGACAGGGCGCGCGCTTTCTTT. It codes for CAISEDRARAFF.

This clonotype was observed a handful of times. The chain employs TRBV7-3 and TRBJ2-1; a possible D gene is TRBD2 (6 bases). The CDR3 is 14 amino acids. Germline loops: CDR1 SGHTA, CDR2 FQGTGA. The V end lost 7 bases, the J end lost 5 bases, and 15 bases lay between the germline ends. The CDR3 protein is CASTQAGSNNEQFF. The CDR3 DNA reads TGTGCCAGCACCCAAGCGGGCTCGAACAATGAGCAGTTCTTC.

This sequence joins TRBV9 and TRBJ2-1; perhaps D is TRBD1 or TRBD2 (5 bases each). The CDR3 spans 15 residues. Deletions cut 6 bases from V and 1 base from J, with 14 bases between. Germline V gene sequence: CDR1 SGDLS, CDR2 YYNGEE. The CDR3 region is CASTMSGGSYNEQFF. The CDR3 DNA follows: TGTGCCAGCACCATGAGTGGGGGTTCCTACAATGAGCAGTTCTTC.

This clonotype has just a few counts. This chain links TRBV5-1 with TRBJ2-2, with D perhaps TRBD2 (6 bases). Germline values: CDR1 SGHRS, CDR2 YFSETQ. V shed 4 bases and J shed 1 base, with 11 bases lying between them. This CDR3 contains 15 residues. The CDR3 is CASSARRGNTGELFF. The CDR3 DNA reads TGCGCCAGCAGCGCCCGGAGGGGGAACACCGGGGAGCTGTTTTTT.

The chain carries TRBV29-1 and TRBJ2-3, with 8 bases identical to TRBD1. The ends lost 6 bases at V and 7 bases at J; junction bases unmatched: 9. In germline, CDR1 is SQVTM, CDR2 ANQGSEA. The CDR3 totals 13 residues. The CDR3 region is CSVDRGGGNTQYF. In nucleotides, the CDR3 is TGCAGCGTCGACAGGGGCGGTGGAAATACGCAGTATTTT.

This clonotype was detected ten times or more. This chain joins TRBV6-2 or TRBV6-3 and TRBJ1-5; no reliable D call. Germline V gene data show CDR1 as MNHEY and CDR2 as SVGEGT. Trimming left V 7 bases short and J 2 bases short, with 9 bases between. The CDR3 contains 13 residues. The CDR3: CASNRGGNQPQHF. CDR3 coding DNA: TGTGCCAGCAATCGAGGAGGCAATCAGCCCCAGCATTTT.

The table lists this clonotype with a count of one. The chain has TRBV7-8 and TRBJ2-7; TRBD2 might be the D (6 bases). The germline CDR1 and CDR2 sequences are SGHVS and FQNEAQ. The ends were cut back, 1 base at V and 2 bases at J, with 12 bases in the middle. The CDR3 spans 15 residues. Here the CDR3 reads CASSLVVGTPYEQYF. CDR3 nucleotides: TGTGCCAGCAGCTTAGTTGTCGGGACTCCCTACGAGCAGTACTTC.

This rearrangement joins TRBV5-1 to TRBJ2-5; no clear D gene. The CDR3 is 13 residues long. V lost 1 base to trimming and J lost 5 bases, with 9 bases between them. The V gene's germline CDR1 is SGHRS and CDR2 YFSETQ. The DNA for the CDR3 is TGCGCCAGCAGCTTGCAAACAGAGGAGACCCAGTACTTC. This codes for CASSLQTEETQYF.

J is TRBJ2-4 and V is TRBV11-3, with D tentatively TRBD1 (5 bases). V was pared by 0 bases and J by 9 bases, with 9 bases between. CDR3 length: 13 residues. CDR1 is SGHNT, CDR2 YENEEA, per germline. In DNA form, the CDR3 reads TGTGCCAGCAGCTTAGAAGGGGCCAGCATTCAGTACTTC. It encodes CASSLEGASIQYF.

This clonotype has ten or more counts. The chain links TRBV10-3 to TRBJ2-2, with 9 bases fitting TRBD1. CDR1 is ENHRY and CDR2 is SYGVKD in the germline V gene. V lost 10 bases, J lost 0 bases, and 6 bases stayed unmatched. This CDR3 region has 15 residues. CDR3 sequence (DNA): TGTGCCACCGGAGGACAGGGGCCGAACACCGGGGAGCTGTTTTTT. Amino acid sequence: CATGGQGPNTGELFF.

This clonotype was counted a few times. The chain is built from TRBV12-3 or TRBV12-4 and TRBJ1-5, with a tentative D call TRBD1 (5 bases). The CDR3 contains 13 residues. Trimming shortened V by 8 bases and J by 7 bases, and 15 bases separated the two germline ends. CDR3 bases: TGTGCCAGCTGCGGACCCGGGGGACAGCCCCAGCATTTT. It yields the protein CASCGPGGQPQHF.

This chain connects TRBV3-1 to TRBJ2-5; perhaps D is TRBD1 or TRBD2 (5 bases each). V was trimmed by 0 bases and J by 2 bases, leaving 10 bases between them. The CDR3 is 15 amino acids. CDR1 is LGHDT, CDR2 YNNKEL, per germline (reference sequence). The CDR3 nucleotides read TGTGCCAGCAGCCAAGATCGGGGACCTCAAGAGACCCAGTACTTC. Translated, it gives CASSQDRGPQETQYF.

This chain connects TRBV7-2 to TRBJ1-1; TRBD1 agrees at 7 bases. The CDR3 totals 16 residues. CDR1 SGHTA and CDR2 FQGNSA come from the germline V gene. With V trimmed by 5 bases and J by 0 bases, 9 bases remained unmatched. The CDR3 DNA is TGTGCCAGCAGCCCGGTACGGGGACAGATGAACACTGAAGCTTTCTTT. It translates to CASSPVRGQMNTEAFF.

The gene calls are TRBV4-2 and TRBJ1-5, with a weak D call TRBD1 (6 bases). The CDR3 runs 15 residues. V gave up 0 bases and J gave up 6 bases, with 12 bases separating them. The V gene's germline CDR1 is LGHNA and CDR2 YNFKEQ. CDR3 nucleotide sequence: TGTGCCAGCAGCCAAGACTTAGGGGGGGGTCAGCCCCAGCATTTT. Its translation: CASSQDLGGGQPQHF.

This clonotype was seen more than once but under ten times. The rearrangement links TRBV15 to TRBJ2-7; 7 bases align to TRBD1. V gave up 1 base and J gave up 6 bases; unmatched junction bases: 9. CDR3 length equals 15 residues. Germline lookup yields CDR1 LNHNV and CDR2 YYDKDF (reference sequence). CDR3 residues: CATSRGQGHPVEQYF. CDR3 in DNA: TGTGCCACCAGCAGAGGACAGGGCCACCCCGTCGAGCAGTACTTC.

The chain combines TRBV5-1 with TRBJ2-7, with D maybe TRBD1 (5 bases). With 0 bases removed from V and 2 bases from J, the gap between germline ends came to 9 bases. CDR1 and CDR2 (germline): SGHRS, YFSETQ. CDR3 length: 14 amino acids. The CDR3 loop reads CASSLEDITYEQYF. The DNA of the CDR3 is TGCGCCAGCAGCTTGGAGGACATTACCTACGAGCAGTACTTC.

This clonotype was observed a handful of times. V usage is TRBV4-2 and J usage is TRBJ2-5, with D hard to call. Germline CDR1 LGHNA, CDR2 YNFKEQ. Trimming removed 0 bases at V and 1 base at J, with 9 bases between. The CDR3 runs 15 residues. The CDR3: CASSQDLRVQETQYF. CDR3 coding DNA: TGTGCCAGCAGCCAAGATCTCCGGGTCCAAGAGACCCAGTACTTC.

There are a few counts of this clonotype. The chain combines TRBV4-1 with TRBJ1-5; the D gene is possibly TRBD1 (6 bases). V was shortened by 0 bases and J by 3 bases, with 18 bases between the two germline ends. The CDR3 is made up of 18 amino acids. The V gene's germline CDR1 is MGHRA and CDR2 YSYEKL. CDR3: CASSQDPTRGDTNQPQHF. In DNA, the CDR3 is TGCGCCAGCAGCCAAGATCCGACCCGGGGGGACACCAATCAGCCCCAGCATTTT.

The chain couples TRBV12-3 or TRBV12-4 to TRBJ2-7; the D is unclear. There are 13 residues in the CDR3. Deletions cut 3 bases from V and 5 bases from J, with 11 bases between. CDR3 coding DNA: TGTGCCAGCAGTTTTTACGGCGTCGACGAGCAGTACTTC. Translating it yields CASSFYGVDEQYF.

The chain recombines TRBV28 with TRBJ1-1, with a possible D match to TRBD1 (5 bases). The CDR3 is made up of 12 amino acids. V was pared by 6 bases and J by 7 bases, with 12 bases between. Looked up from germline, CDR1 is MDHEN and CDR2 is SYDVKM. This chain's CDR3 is CASRRGAFEAFF. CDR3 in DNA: TGTGCCAGCAGACGCGGGGCATTTGAAGCTTTCTTT.

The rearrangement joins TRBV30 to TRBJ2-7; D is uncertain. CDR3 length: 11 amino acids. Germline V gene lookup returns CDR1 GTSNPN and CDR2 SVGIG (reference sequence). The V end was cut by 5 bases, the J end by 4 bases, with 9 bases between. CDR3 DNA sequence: TGTGCCTGGGAAGAAGGATACGAGCAGTACTTC. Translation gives CAWEEGYEQYF. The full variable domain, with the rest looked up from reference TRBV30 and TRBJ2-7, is SQTIHQWPATLVQPVGSPLSLECTVEGTSNPNLYWYRQAAGRGLQLLFYSVGIGQISSEVPQNLSASRPQDRQFILSSKKLLLSDSGFYLCAWEEGYEQYFGPGTRLTVT.

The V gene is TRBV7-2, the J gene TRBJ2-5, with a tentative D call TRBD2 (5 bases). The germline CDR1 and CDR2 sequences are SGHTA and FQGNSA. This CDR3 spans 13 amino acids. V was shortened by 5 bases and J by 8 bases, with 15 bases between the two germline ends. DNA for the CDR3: TGTGCCAGCAGCCCGCAATACCTAGCTACCCAGTACTTC. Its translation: CASSPQYLATQYF.

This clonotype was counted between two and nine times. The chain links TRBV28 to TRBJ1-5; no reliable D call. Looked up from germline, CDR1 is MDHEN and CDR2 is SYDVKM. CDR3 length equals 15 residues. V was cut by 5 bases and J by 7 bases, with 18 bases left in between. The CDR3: CASSTRGPPRQPQHF. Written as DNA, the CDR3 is TGTGCCAGCAGTACACGGGGTCCCCCGCGGCAGCCCCAGCATTTT.

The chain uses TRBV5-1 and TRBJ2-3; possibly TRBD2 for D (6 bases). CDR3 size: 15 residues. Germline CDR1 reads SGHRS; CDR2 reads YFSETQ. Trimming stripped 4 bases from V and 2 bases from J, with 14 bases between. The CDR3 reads CASSPSSADTDTQYF. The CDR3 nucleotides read TGCGCCAGCAGCCCTTCTAGCGCTGACACAGATACGCAGTATTTT. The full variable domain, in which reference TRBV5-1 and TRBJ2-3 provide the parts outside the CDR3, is KAGVTQTPRYLIKTRGQQVTLSCSPISGHRSVSWYQQTPGQGLQFLFEYFSETQRNKGNFPGRFSGRQFSNSRSEMNVSTLELGDSALYLCASSPSSADTDTQYFGPGTRLTVL.

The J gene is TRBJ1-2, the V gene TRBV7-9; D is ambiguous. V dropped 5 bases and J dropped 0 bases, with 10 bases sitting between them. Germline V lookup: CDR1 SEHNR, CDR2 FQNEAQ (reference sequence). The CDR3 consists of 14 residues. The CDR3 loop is CASSPLQANYGYTF. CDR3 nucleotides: TGTGCCAGCAGCCCCCTTCAAGCTAACTATGGCTACACCTTC.

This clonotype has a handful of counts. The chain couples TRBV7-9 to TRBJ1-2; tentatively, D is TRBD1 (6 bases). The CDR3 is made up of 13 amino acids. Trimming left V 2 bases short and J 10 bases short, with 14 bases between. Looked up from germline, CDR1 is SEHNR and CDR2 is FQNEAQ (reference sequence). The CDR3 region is CASSLPGGFVYTF. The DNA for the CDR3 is TGTGCCAGCAGCTTACCCGGGGGCTTCGTCTACACCTTC.